This T cell receptor (beta chain) was obtained from a study of blood T cell repertoires in COVID-19. Turning to the study itself: Donors in the United States, Italy and Spain gave samples during acute or convalescent COVID-19. T cells, B-cell-depleted T cells, or PBMCs provided the cDNA or gDNA that served as material.

Germline V gives CDR1 SGHVS, CDR2 FQNEAQ. The CDR3 is 17 residues long. The V segment lost 1 base and the J segment 4 bases; nucleotides outside the gene matches: 4. As originally analysed: Reference gene primer amplification gave estimated nucleated cell counts. Profiled with immunoSEQ multiplex PCR; TCRdb holds only in-frame clones, not every one. That table furnishes V, J and clone size, whereas the DNA furnished D and trimming. The sample holds around 200,000 clones, 88% seen once. The receptor's source is a man aged 18-30 years with active or convalescent COVID-19. The V call is TRBV7-8, the J call TRBJ2-3, with 14 bases identical to TRBD2. Source material: peripheral blood. This CDR3 is CASSLVGLAGGPDTQYF. CDR3 nucleotide sequence: TGTGCCAGCAGCTTAGTTGGACTAGCGGGAGGACCAGATACGCAGTATTTT. The whole variable domain, filled in from reference TRBV7-8 and TRBJ2-3, reads GAGVSQSPRYKVAKRGQDVALRCDPISGHVSLFWYQQALGQGPEFLTYFQNEAQLDKSGLPSDRFFAERPEGSVSTLKIQRTQQEDSAVYLCASSLVGLAGGPDTQYFGPGTRLTVL.